Listed below are T cell receptor beta chains from one sample, sequenced in a study of blood T cell repertoires in COVID-19. Profiled with immunoSEQ multiplex PCR; TCRdb holds only in-frame clones, not every one. The top ten hold around 6.9% of the sample, which has fewer than 200,000 clones, 80% seen once. The sample comprised peripheral blood. The receptors here all came from a man in his fifties or sixties with acute or convalescent COVID-19. CDR3s include the opening cysteine and the closing phenylalanine or tryptophan. D genes are given only for firm matches. The size field is filled for only some rows; it gives once, few, many or a size class.

cdr3_nt cdr3_aa j_call clone_size v_call d_call
TGCGCCAGCAGCTTGGAGCCGAGCAATTCACCCCTCCACTTT CASSLEPSNSPLHF TRBJ1-6 . TRBV5-1 .
TGCGCCAGCAGCTTATCAGGGGAAGGCAATCAGCCCCAGCATTTT CASSLSGEGNQPQHF TRBJ1-5 . TRBV5-1 .
TGTGCCAGCAGAGCCGGGACAGGGTCCTACAATGAGCAGTTCTTC CASRAGTGSYNEQFF TRBJ2-1 few TRBV27 TRBD1
TGTGCCAGCAGGGGGACTAGCGGGGCCTACAATGAGCAGTTCTTC CASRGTSGAYNEQFF TRBJ2-1 once TRBV28 TRBD2
TGTGCCAGCAGTGAACGGACAGGCCGCACTGAAGCTTTCTTT CASSERTGRTEAFF TRBJ1-1 . TRBV6-1 TRBD1
TGTGCCAGCAAGAGTGTCTCGATGAACACTGAAGCTTTCTTT CASKSVSMNTEAFF TRBJ1-1 few TRBV2 .
TGTGCCATCAGTGAGTCGTTACGGACTAGCGGGTTAGATACGCAGTATTTT CAISESLRTSGLDTQYF TRBJ2-3 . TRBV10-3 TRBD2
TGTGCCAGCACCCCCGGACGACTAGCGAACACCGGGGAGCTGTTTTTT CASTPGRLANTGELFF TRBJ2-2 . TRBV7-9 .
TGTGCCAGCAGTTACGGGACAGGGGGATCCTACGAGCAGTACTTC CASSYGTGGSYEQYF TRBJ2-7 . TRBV6-2/TRBV6-3 TRBD1
TGTGCCAGCAGCCCGACTCTCACAGATACGCAGTATTTT CASSPTLTDTQYF TRBJ2-3 . TRBV7-6 .
TGCGCCAGCAGCTTGGAACTTGGCAATCAGCCCCAGCATTTT CASSLELGNQPQHF TRBJ1-5 . TRBV5-1 .
TGCGCCAGCAGCCAAGGTCTAGAAGGAGCCTACGAGCAGTACTTC CASSQGLEGAYEQYF TRBJ2-7 . TRBV4-1 .
TGTGCTAGTGGTTTGGTAGGTTCCCCCCGGGAGGGCCGGATTGATGAGCAGTTCTTC CASGLVGSPREGRIDEQFF TRBJ2-1 few TRBV12-5 TRBD2
TGTGCCAGCAGCTTAGCACATGGAGGTAGGCATCAGCCCCAGCATTTT CASSLAHGGRHQPQHF TRBJ1-5 . TRBV7-9 .
TGTGCCAGCAGAGACAGGGTAGGGGAAAAACTGTTTTTT CASRDRVGEKLFF TRBJ1-4 once TRBV25-1 TRBD1
TGTGCCAGCAGTGAGGGACTAGCGGGAATAGGCACCGGGGAGCTGTTTTTT CASSEGLAGIGTGELFF TRBJ2-2 once TRBV2 TRBD2
TGCAGCGTGGGACACCTCACGGCCGGGGAGCTGTTTTTT CSVGHLTAGELFF TRBJ2-2 . TRBV29-1 .